This paragraph covers one TCR beta chain sequence. This sample is drawn from a study of blood T cell repertoires in COVID-19. The overall study: In each case, the material was cDNA or gDNA derived from T cells, B-cell-depleted T cells, or PBMCs.

This CDR3 has 13 amino acids. Germline V gene sequence: CDR1 SNHLY, CDR2 FYNNEI. The J segment lost 4 bases and the V segment lost 5 bases, leaving 2 bases of the junction unmatched. Profiled with immunoSEQ multiplex PCR; TCRdb holds only in-frame clones, not every one. The table records roughly 160,000 clones, about 83% of them present only once. The chain employs TRBV2 and TRBJ1-5, with 7 bases that match TRBD1. The sample taken for sequencing was peripheral blood. The receptor was isolated from a woman of 80 years or more with COVID-19, enrolled during active disease. The CDR3 DNA reads as TGTGCCAGCAGTACACAGGGGAATCAGCCCCAGCATTTT. Its protein product is CASSTQGNQPQHF.